The clone carrying this TCR beta chain occurred a few times. The antigen is undetermined. Healthy bone marrow donors formed the donor group. With 60 Vbeta and 13 Jbeta primers, the PCR was carried out. The method was immunoSEQ multiplex PCR; TCRdb's version includes in-frame clones alone and lacks a portion of them. The sample contains about 59,000 clones, 65% to 75% of which appear only once. Unmatched junction bases numbered 5, after V lost 3 bases and J lost 5 bases. CDR1 is MNHEY and CDR2 is SMNVEV in the germline V gene (reference sequence). The CDR3 has 14 amino acids. These data belong to a study of cytomegalovirus exposure and HLA in healthy donors. Study details: Genotyping showed less than 85% of hundreds of donors falling in the Caucasian-associated ancestry cluster.

General observations from the study: Follow-up analysis seemed to connect common viral pathogens with several of the most significant clusters identified. Later work found that TCR association rates differed between HLA loci; DRB1 had the most and HLA-C the fewest.

Sequencing was done on a sample of PBMCs. The chain joins TRBV27 to TRBJ2-7; 9 nucleotides line up with TRBD2. The clonotype originates from a man aged 30-40 years in good health and CMV-seropositive. The CDR3, as DNA: TGTGCCAGCAGTTTTGGGGGACTAGCCGACGAGCAGTACTTC. This codes for CASSFGGLADEQYF.